This T cell receptor (beta chain) was profiled in a study of T cell changes during pregnancy in multiple sclerosis. V lost 1 base and J 7 bases, leaving 11 bases between the germline ends. Germline loops: CDR1 LGHNA, CDR2 YNFKEQ. The CDR3 consists of 13 residues. The repertoire was sequenced with immunoSEQ multiplex PCR; TCRdb's copy has only in-frame clones and lacks some. Seen here are about 29,000 clones, about 88% observed once, and the top ten hold approximately 6.8%. The receptor was isolated from a female donor with multiple sclerosis, enrolled in a pregnancy study. The sequenced sample was CD8+ T cells from peripheral blood mononuclear cells, obtained after pregnancy. The V and J genes are TRBV4-2 and TRBJ2-7; D unclear. Here the CDR3 reads CASSQVPGWEQYF. The CDR3 coding sequence is TGTGCCAGCAGCCAAGTGCCCGGGTGGGAGCAGTACTTC.